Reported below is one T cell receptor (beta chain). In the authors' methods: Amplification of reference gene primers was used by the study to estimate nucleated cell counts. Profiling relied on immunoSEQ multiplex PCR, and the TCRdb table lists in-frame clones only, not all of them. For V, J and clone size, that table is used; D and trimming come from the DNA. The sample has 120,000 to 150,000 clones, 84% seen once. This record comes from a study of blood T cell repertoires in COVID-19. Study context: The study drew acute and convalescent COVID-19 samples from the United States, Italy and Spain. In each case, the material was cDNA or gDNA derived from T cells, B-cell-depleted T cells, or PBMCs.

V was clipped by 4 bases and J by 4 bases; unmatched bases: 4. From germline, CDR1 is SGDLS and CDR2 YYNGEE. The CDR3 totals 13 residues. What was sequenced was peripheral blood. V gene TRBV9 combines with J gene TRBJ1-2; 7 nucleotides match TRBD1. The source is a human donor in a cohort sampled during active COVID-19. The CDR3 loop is CASSLGGSYGYTF. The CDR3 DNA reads TGTGCCAGCAGCCTAGGGGGCAGCTATGGCTACACCTTC.